This passage covers 24 T cell receptor beta chains from one sample sequenced in a study of blood T cell repertoires in COVID-19. Produced via immunoSEQ multiplex PCR; TCRdb's table is partial and in-frame only. This table holds some 530,000 clones, approximately 85% found once. Sequencing used peripheral blood. The receptor source for this set is a human donor in a cohort sampled during active COVID-19.

The J gene is TRBJ2-2, the V gene TRBV19; D is possibly TRBD2 (5 bases). The germline CDR1 and CDR2 sequences are LNHDA and SQIVND (reference sequence). Trimming stripped 7 bases from V and 8 bases from J, with 23 bases between. The length of the CDR3 is 16 residues. The CDR3 reads CASTTRSGPHPGELFF. CDR3 nucleotide sequence: TGTGCCAGTACAACACGGAGCGGCCCTCACCCTGGGGAGCTGTTTTTT. Full variable domain (rest looked up from reference TRBV19 and TRBJ2-2): DGGITQSPKYLFRKEGQNVTLSCEQNLNHDAMYWYRQDPGQGLRLIYYSQIVNDFQKGDIAEGYSVSREKKESFPLTVTSAQKNPTAFYLCASTTRSGPHPGELFFGEGSRLTVL.

The rearrangement links TRBV11-2 to TRBJ1-5; no clear D gene. The CDR3 length is 14 residues. V lost 2 bases, J lost 2 bases, and 7 bases lay in between. The V gene's germline CDR1 is SGHAT and CDR2 FQNNGV. CDR3 sequence (DNA): TGTGCCAGCAGCTTAAGTGCAGGCAATCAGCCCCAGCATTTT. Translated: CASSLSAGNQPQHF. The complete variable domain, with remaining parts taken from reference TRBV11-2 and TRBJ1-5, reads EAGVAQSPRYKIIEKRQSVAFWCNPISGHATLYWYQQILGQGPKLLIQFQNNGVVDDSQLPKDRFSAERLKGVDSTLKIQPAKLEDSAVYLCASSLSAGNQPQHFGDGTRLSIL.

This clone was seen only once. V is TRBV29-1 and J is TRBJ2-2; TRBD1 might be the D (6 bases). The CDR3 covers 14 residues. V lost 4 bases and J 0 bases, leaving 9 bases between the germline ends. Germline V gives CDR1 SQVTM, CDR2 ANQGSEA. The CDR3 DNA reads as TGCAGCGTTGGGGCAGGGGCGAACACCGGGGAGCTGTTTTTT. This sequence encodes CSVGAGANTGELFF.

As for this clone: The same CDR3 also results from other DNA sequences found in this sample. The rearrangement joins TRBV5-4 to TRBJ2-1; 10 nucleotides line up with TRBD2. CDR3 length: 16 amino acids. Germline V gives CDR1 SGHNT, CDR2 YYREEE (reference sequence). The V and J ends lost 0 bases and 2 bases, in that order; junction bases with no gene match: 2. The CDR3 protein is CASSLGLAGAYNEQFF. In nucleotides, the CDR3 is TGTGCCAGCAGCTTGGGACTAGCGGGCGCCTACAATGAGCAGTTCTTC.

The chain employs TRBV19 and TRBJ2-1, with 8 bases lining up with TRBD1. Germline CDR1 reads LNHDA; CDR2 reads SQIVND (reference sequence). The V and J ends lost 5 bases and 2 bases, in that order; junction bases with no gene match: 8. The CDR3 has 16 amino acids. The CDR3 DNA is TGTGCCAGTAGTCTTACACCGGGACAGGCCTACAATGAGCAGTTCTTC. Its translation: CASSLTPGQAYNEQFF.

The chain is built from TRBV7-2 and TRBJ2-1; D not resolved. In germline, CDR1 is SGHTA, CDR2 FQGNSA. The CDR3 covers 16 residues. V was shortened by 0 bases and J by 3 bases, with 12 bases between the two germline ends. CDR3 sequence: CASSLAAVSIYNEQFF. CDR3 coding DNA: TGTGCCAGCAGCTTAGCTGCGGTTTCTATCTACAATGAGCAGTTCTTC.

The rearrangement links TRBV2 to TRBJ2-1; 10 positions agree with TRBD2. Germline trimming cut 10 bases from V and 7 bases from J; bases unmatched to any gene: 13. Germline V gene sequence: CDR1 SNHLY, CDR2 FYNNEI. The CDR3 is 15 residues long. The CDR3 sequence: CATKKGSGRDNEQFF. CDR3 nucleotides: TGTGCCACGAAAAAAGGAAGCGGGAGGGATAATGAGCAGTTCTTC.

This clone was seen a few times. This chain links TRBV19 with TRBJ1-5; D uncertain. Trimming pared 0 bases from V and 5 bases from J, leaving 8 bases between. The germline gives CDR1 LNHDA, CDR2 SQIVND (reference sequence). The CDR3 is 14 amino acids. CDR3 in DNA: TGTGCCAGTAGTATAGAACGGTTCCATCAGCCCCAGCATTTT. Translated: CASSIERFHQPQHF.

This clone was detected a few times. This chain joins TRBV6-6 and TRBJ2-5; 7 bases are a match to TRBD1. This CDR3 has 16 residues. J gave up 2 bases and V 0 bases, and 6 bases lay outside the gene matches. CDR1 is MNHNY and CDR2 is SVGAGI in the germline V gene (reference sequence). Here the CDR3 DNA reads TGTGCCAGCAGTTACTCGTGGGACAGCCTACAAGAGACCCAGTACTTC. Translation: CASSYSWDSLQETQYF.

The chain recombines TRBV28 with TRBJ2-2, with D possibly matching TRBD1 (5 bases). There are 14 residues in the CDR3. The V and J ends lost 5 bases and 6 bases respectively, with 13 bases between them. Germline-derived CDR1 and CDR2 are MDHEN and SYDVKM. CDR3 DNA sequence: TGTGCCAGCAGTCCCGGACCCAGGGCCGGGGAGCTGTTTTTT. Translation gives CASSPGPRAGELFF.

The chain uses TRBV18 and TRBJ2-5, with 7 bases identical to TRBD2. The germline V gene encodes CDR1 KGHSH and CDR2 LQKENI. V lost 0 bases to trimming and J lost 5 bases; unmatched junction nucleotides: 9. The CDR3 has 16 amino acids. CDR3: CASSPPVGGSSETQYF. CDR3 nucleotides: TGTGCCAGCTCACCACCAGTGGGCGGGAGTAGTGAGACCCAGTACTTC.

Here the CDR3 DNA reads TGTGCCAGCAGCGTTCCCGTGGGGGGAGACGACTACAATGAGCAGTTCTTC. Its translation: CASSVPVGGDDYNEQFF. The rearrangement joins TRBV2 to TRBJ2-1, with D perhaps matching TRBD2 (6 bases). V lost 6 bases and J 3 bases, leaving 21 bases between the germline ends. CDR1 and CDR2 from the germline V gene are SNHLY and FYNNEI. The CDR3 runs to 17 residues.

In this sample, this clone turned up a few times. The V gene is TRBV4-2, the J gene TRBJ2-2; 13 bases are shared with TRBD2. The junction had 0 bases not matched to a gene; V was cut back by 1 base and J by 1 base. Germline assignment: CDR1 LGHNA and CDR2 YNFKEQ. The CDR3 contains 17 residues. The CDR3 sequence: CASSQGTSGGNTGELFF. The CDR3 DNA reads TGTGCCAGCAGCCAAGGGACTAGCGGGGGGAACACCGGGGAGCTGTTTTTT.

As to this clone: The sample contains more than one DNA sequence encoding this CDR3. The V call is TRBV20-1, the J call TRBJ1-5; D unresolved. Per the germline V gene, CDR1 is DFQATT and CDR2 is SNEGSKA (reference sequence). Trimming left V 3 bases short and J 2 bases short, with 5 bases between. The CDR3 sequence is 12 residues long. CDR3 nucleotides: TGCAGTGCTAGTTCGGGCAATCAGCCCCAGCATTTT. Its translation is CSASSGNQPQHF.

With regard to this clone: Other DNA variants within this sample encode the same CDR3. This chain uses TRBV5-1 with TRBJ2-1, with TRBD2 matching over 10 bases. The CDR3 is 15 residues long. The germline CDR1 and CDR2 sequences are SGHRS and YFSETQ. Trimming cost V 4 bases and J 4 bases; bases outside gene matches: 5. The CDR3 here is CASSVAGGSYNEQFF. The CDR3 bases are TGCGCCAGCAGCGTAGCGGGAGGTTCTTACAATGAGCAGTTCTTC. The full variable domain, in which reference TRBV5-1 and TRBJ2-1 provide the parts outside the CDR3, is KAGVTQTPRYLIKTRGQQVTLSCSPISGHRSVSWYQQTPGQGLQFLFEYFSETQRNKGNFPGRFSGRQFSNSRSEMNVSTLELGDSALYLCASSVAGGSYNEQFFGPGTRLTVL.

The chain couples TRBV19 to TRBJ2-3; 16 bases align to TRBD2. Germline V gene lookup returns CDR1 LNHDA and CDR2 SQIVND (reference sequence). V was pared by 4 bases and J by 2 bases, with 9 bases of the junction left unmatched. CDR3 length equals 19 residues. The chain's CDR3 is CASSTPGTSGGEDTDTQYF. CDR3 bases: TGTGCCAGTAGTACGCCCGGGACTAGCGGGGGGGAAGACACAGATACGCAGTATTTT.

This clone came up a few times. This chain connects TRBV10-3 to TRBJ2-7, with 10 bases that match TRBD1. The CDR3 is made up of 15 amino acids. Germline V gives CDR1 ENHRY, CDR2 SYGVKD. Losses at the gene ends were 3 bases for V and 4 bases for J; bases not matched to a gene: 6. This CDR3 reads CAISDSGTGVYEQYF. CDR3 DNA sequence: TGTGCCATCAGTGATTCCGGGACAGGGGTGTACGAGCAGTACTTC.

The count of this clone is one. This sequence joins TRBV19 and TRBJ1-2; D is possibly TRBD1 (6 bases). The germline V gene has CDR1 LNHDA and CDR2 SQIVND (reference sequence). Trimming shortened V by 1 base and J by 0 bases, and 9 bases separated the two germline ends. The CDR3 runs to 15 residues. The chain's CDR3 is CASSIAGHSNYGYTF. As DNA, the CDR3 is TGTGCCAGTAGTATAGCGGGACACTCTAACTATGGCTACACCTTC.

The chain combines TRBV10-3 with TRBJ2-5; TRBD1 might be the D (5 bases). CDR3 length: 13 amino acids. Germline V gives CDR1 ENHRY, CDR2 SYGVKD. V gave up 11 bases and J gave up 6 bases, with 19 bases separating them. CDR3 region: CAAGPGEGKTQYF. The CDR3 DNA is TGTGCCGCAGGGCCCGGTGAAGGGAAGACCCAGTACTTC.

This clone was detected only a few times. The chain employs TRBV7-9 and TRBJ2-1; possible D gene TRBD1, 6 bases. The germline gives CDR1 SEHNR, CDR2 FQNEAQ (reference sequence). The V end lost 2 bases, the J end lost 7 bases, and 21 bases lay between the germline ends. This CDR3 is built from 17 residues. CDR3 residues: CASSLSSGFSRGNEQFF. The CDR3 coding sequence is TGTGCCAGCAGCTTATCGTCAGGGTTTAGCAGGGGTAATGAGCAGTTCTTC. Filled out from reference TRBV7-9 and TRBJ2-1, the complete variable domain reads DTGVSQNPRHKITKRGQNVTFRCDPISEHNRLYWYRQTLGQGPEFLTYFQNEAQLEKSRLLSDRFSAERPKGSFSTLEIQRTEQGDSAMYLCASSLSSGFSRGNEQFFGPGTRLTVL.

The rearrangement joins TRBV21-1 to TRBJ2-6; TRBD1, the table's D call, lacks a check against the DNA. TRBV21-1 is a documented pseudogene. The CDR3 extends over 16 amino acids. The DNA of the CDR3 is TGTGCCAGCACCCCAGGCCAGAGCTCTGGGGCCAACGTCCTGACTTTC. This translates into CASTPGQSSGANVLTF.

V and J are TRBV6-4 and TRBJ1-5, with 8 positions matching TRBD1. The CDR3 totals 19 residues. Unmatched junction bases numbered 12, after V lost 0 bases and J lost 2 bases. CDR1 MRHNA and CDR2 SNTAGT come from the germline V gene. CDR3 residues: CASSDSLDRETRRNQPQHF. In DNA, the CDR3 is TGTGCCAGCAGTGACTCCCTGGACAGGGAAACGAGGCGCAATCAGCCCCAGCATTTT.

The chain carries TRBV5-8 and TRBJ2-7, with D possibly matching TRBD1 (6 bases). V was cut by 2 bases and J by 2 bases, with 11 bases left in between. Germline V gene lookup returns CDR1 SGHTS and CDR2 YDEGEE. This CDR3 region has 14 residues. The CDR3 bases are TGTGCCAGCAGCTTTCGACAGGCTACCTACGAGCAGTACTTC. Translation gives CASSFRQATYEQYF.

The CDR3 is CSASDYLREKLNEQFF. The CDR3 bases are TGCAGTGCTAGTGACTATTTGCGGGAGAAGCTCAATGAGCAGTTCTTC. The chain recombines TRBV20-1 with TRBJ2-1, with TRBD2 matching over 7 bases. Germline CDR1 and CDR2: DFQATT and SNEGSKA (reference sequence). With 3 bases clipped from V and 6 bases from J, the junction kept 14 bases outside the gene matches. This CDR3 region has 16 residues.